Listed below are T cell receptor beta chains from one sample, sequenced in a study of response to subunit inactivated influenza vaccine. TCRdb itself ran the RT-PCR reads through MiXCR, one entry per CDR3 protein. The repertoire holds some 480,000 distinct CDR3 sequences, roughly 11% seen once, with roughly 12% in the top ten. The specimen comprised PBMCs from blood, sampled 45 days after vaccination. The receptors shown here come from a man aged 50 to 60 who received an inactivated influenza vaccine. Both conserved end residues are part of each CDR3. The order of the fields is clone size, D gene, V gene, J gene, CDR3 protein, CDR3 DNA. A D gene is named only where the DNA matches it firmly. Where a row states a size, it is once, few, many or the class of an expanded clone; other rows omit it.

many	TRBD1	TRBV7-3	TRBJ2-1	CASSPGTGASYNEQFF	TGTGCCAGCAGCCCAGGGACAGGGGCGTCCTACAATGAGCAGTTCTTC
NA	NA	TRBV20-1	TRBJ1-5	CSATGTANQPQHF	TGCAGTGCAACCGGGACGGCCAATCAGCCCCAGCATTTT
NA	TRBD1	TRBV6-1	TRBJ2-3	CASRAQGIRTDTQYF	TGTGCCAGCAGAGCACAGGGGATTCGCACAGATACGCAGTATTTT
NA	NA	TRBV7-2	TRBJ2-1	CASSPGGASNEQFF	TGTGCCAGCAGCCCAGGCGGGGCTTCCAATGAGCAGTTCTTC
many	NA	TRBV12-3/TRBV12-4	TRBJ1-1	CASSKVWYEAFF	TGTGCCAGCAGTAAGGTTTGGTATGAAGCTTTCTTT
many	NA	TRBV4-1	TRBJ2-5	CASSQDRIETQYF	TGCGCCAGCAGCCAAGATAGGATTGAGACCCAGTACTTC
few	TRBD1	TRBV29-1	TRBJ2-7	CSVTQGVGTATYEQYF	TGCAGCGTTACCCAGGGGGTAGGGACAGCTACCTACGAGCAGTACTTC
NA	NA	TRBV6-1	TRBJ1-2	CASRRRPQSPNYGYTF	TGTGCCAGCAGAAGACGACCCCAAAGCCCTAACTATGGCTACACCTTC
NA	NA	TRBV9	TRBJ1-2	CASSAGTRDRYTF	TGTGCCAGCAGCGCCGGGACACGGGATCGCTACACCTTC
few	NA	TRBV4-1	TRBJ1-4	CASSLPGRDNEKLFF	TGCGCCAGCAGCCTCCCGGGACGGGATAATGAAAAACTGTTTTTT
few	NA	TRBV6-1	TRBJ1-5	CASSELQTGQPQHF	TGTGCCAGCAGTGAATTACAGACGGGACAGCCCCAGCATTTT
few	TRBD2	TRBV7-2	TRBJ2-2	CASSTGLPGELFF	TGTGCCAGCAGCACGGGACTACCCGGGGAGCTGTTTTTT
many	NA	TRBV29-1	TRBJ1-5	CSVLSGNQPQHF	TGCAGCGTCCTGTCGGGTAATCAGCCCCAGCATTTT
NA	NA	TRBV20-1	TRBJ2-7	CSARWLGAHEQYF	TGCAGTGCTAGGTGGTTGGGGGCCCACGAGCAGTACTTC
few	TRBD2	TRBV29-1	TRBJ2-1	CSVGLAGGPRNEQFF	TGCAGCGTTGGCCTAGCGGGAGGGCCAAGGAATGAGCAGTTCTTC
once	TRBD1	TRBV18	TRBJ1-5	CASSPGQGDNQPQHF	TGTGCCAGCTCACCGGGGCAGGGGGACAATCAGCCCCAGCATTTT
NA	NA	TRBV6-2/TRBV6-3	TRBJ2-7	CASRRVYEQYF	TGTGCCAGCAGACGGGTCTACGAGCAGTACTTC
NA	NA	TRBV2	TRBJ2-7	CASSKGGVTYEQYF	TGTGCCAGCAGCAAGGGGGGAGTTACCTACGAGCAGTACTTC
few	TRBD1	TRBV29-1	TRBJ1-4	CSAGQAATNEKLFF	TGCAGCGCGGGACAGGCTGCAACTAATGAAAAACTGTTTTTT
NA	TRBD2	TRBV12-3/TRBV12-4	TRBJ2-1	CASSSSSGRPYNEQFF	TGTGCCAGCAGTTCCTCCAGCGGGAGGCCCTACAATGAGCAGTTCTTC
NA	TRBD1	TRBV20-1	TRBJ2-3	CSATRQGDTQYF	TGCAGTGCTACCCGACAGGGGGATACGCAGTATTTT
NA	NA	TRBV20-1	TRBJ2-2	CSASQGKNTGELFF	TGCAGTGCTAGTCAGGGCAAGAACACCGGGGAGCTGTTTTTT
few	TRBD1	TRBV9	TRBJ2-3	CASSGAGTGIDTQYF	TGTGCCAGCAGCGGGGCCGGGACAGGGATAGATACGCAGTATTTT
NA	NA	TRBV4-3	TRBJ2-2	CASSQALAEYTGELFF	TGCGCCAGCAGCCAAGCCCTAGCAGAGTACACCGGGGAGCTGTTTTTT
NA	NA	TRBV14	TRBJ2-7	CASSLVGASTYEQYF	TGTGCCAGCAGCCTAGTTGGAGCGTCAACCTACGAGCAGTACTTC
NA	TRBD1	TRBV20-1	TRBJ1-5	CSARAGQKYNQPQHF	TGCAGTGCTAGAGCGGGACAGAAATACAATCAGCCCCAGCATTTT
many	TRBD2	TRBV5-1	TRBJ2-1	CASSLVRTSGRNEQFF	TGCGCCAGCAGCTTGGTGAGGACTAGCGGGAGGAATGAGCAGTTCTTC
few	TRBD2	TRBV10-3	TRBJ2-1	CAISGTSGLSYNEQFF	TGTGCCATCAGTGGGACTAGCGGGCTGTCCTACAATGAGCAGTTCTTC
few	NA	TRBV7-2	TRBJ2-7	CASSKDSPGQYF	TGTGCCAGCAGCAAAGACAGCCCCGGGCAGTACTTC
many	NA	TRBV12-3/TRBV12-4	TRBJ1-1	CASSLPRGEAFF	TGTGCCAGCAGTCTACCAAGGGGGGAAGCTTTCTTT
NA	TRBD1	TRBV9	TRBJ2-2	CATTTGASNTGELFF	TGTGCCACAACGACAGGGGCGTCGAACACCGGGGAGCTGTTTTTT
few	NA	TRBV29-1	TRBJ1-2	CSVDGYGYTF	TGCAGCGTTGACGGCTATGGCTACACCTTC
few	NA	TRBV14	TRBJ1-4	CASSQEFLAGANEKLFF	TGTGCCAGCAGCCAAGAATTTCTGGCAGGGGCTAATGAAAAACTGTTTTTT
few	TRBD1	TRBV20-1	TRBJ1-5	CSALDRGHQPQHF	TGCAGTGCCCTCGACAGGGGGCATCAGCCCCAGCATTTT
NA	NA	TRBV28	TRBJ2-5	CASSLQPETQYF	TGTGCCAGCAGCCTCCAGCCAGAGACCCAGTACTTC
few	TRBD1	TRBV3-1	TRBJ2-7	CASSPWTGAGEQYF	TGTGCCAGCAGCCCATGGACAGGGGCGGGGGAGCAGTACTTC
NA	TRBD1	TRBV5-1	TRBJ2-2	CASSGTGYGGELFF	TGCGCCAGCAGCGGGACAGGGTACGGCGGGGAGCTGTTTTTT
few	NA	TRBV28	TRBJ2-7	CASSNMVPSISYEQYF	TGTGCCAGCAGTAATATGGTCCCATCTATATCCTACGAGCAGTACTTC
NA	TRBD1	TRBV3-1	TRBJ2-6	CASSRGQVRNVLTF	TGTGCCAGCAGCCGCGGACAGGTCCGCAACGTCCTGACTTTC
NA	TRBD1	TRBV5-1	TRBJ2-3	CASSADRAADTQYF	TGCGCCAGCAGCGCGGACAGGGCTGCAGATACGCAGTATTTT